This T cell receptor (beta chain) originates from a study of OX40 agonist ivuxolimab in advanced cancers. Repertoires were generated with immunoSEQ multiplex PCR, while TCRdb's copy carries only in-frame clones and drops some. The sample lists under 20,000 clones, just over 85% occurring once. The CDR3 is made up of 14 amino acids. In germline, CDR1 is SGHDT, CDR2 YYEEEE. V shed 4 bases and J shed 2 bases, with 13 bases lying between them. This clonotype was obtained from an adult with an advanced solid tumor such as melanoma, head and neck, liver or kidney cancer. The specimen comprised CD4+ or CD8+ T cells sorted from blood, sampled in a trial of the OX40 agonist ivuxolimab. The V call is TRBV5-6, the J call TRBJ2-7, with a possible D match to TRBD2 (6 bases). The DNA of the CDR3 is TGTGCCAGCAGCCTCTGGGGGGTTCCCTACGAGCAGTACTTC. Protein sequence: CASSLWGVPYEQYF.